These 16 T cell receptor beta chains originate from one sample sequenced in a study of CXCR3-negative and CXCR3-positive naive CD8 T cells. Study conclusions and caveats: Hydrophobicity of TRB CDR3s was greater in CXCR3-positive naive cells than in CXCR3-negative naive cells.

No antigens are known for them. Carrying UMI labels, the TRB cDNA libraries were prepared through 5' RACE. Each CDR3 protein gets one entry in TCRdb, which reprocessed the 5' RACE reads and gives no DNA. The table lists some 120,000 distinct CDR3 sequences, with 0.59% in the top ten. Input material: naive CXCR3+ CD8+ T cells from blood. Subset here: CD45RO-CCR7+CD27+CD95- naive CD8+ T cells expressing CXCR3 (TNR3+). The receptors originated from a human donor in good health. Some clones in this sample may be carry-over from other donors' samples.

The chain employs TRBV19 and TRBJ1-5; TCRdb's assignment of TRBD1 cannot be checked, as there is no DNA. The germline V gene encodes CDR1 LNHDA and CDR2 SQIVND (reference sequence). The CDR3 length is 14 residues. The CDR3 region is CASSGTGRNQPQHF.

The chain carries TRBV7-9 and TRBJ1-1; there is no DNA to check the TCRdb D call of TRBD1. Looked up from germline, CDR1 is SEHNR and CDR2 is FQNEAQ (reference sequence). The CDR3 is 15 amino acids. CDR3 amino acids: CASIQGGALNTEAFF.

The V and J genes are TRBV7-8 and TRBJ2-7; TCRdb returns TRBD1, unconfirmable since there is no DNA. CDR1 and CDR2 (germline): SGHVS, FQNEAQ. CDR3 length: 13 residues. The CDR3 spells CASSPGTFGEQYF. The variable domain in full, with the rest retrieved from reference TRBV7-8 and TRBJ2-7, is GAGVSQSPRYKVAKRGQDVALRCDPISGHVSLFWYQQALGQGPEFLTYFQNEAQLDKSGLPSDRFFAERPEGSVSTLKIQRTQQEDSAVYLCASSPGTFGEQYFGPGTRLTVT.

J is TRBJ1-6 and V is TRBV4-2; TCRdb returns TRBD1, unconfirmable since there is no DNA. Germline V CDR1 and CDR2: LGHNA, YNFKEQ. The CDR3 has 18 residues. CDR3 residues: CASSPPAGDRVTGSPLHF.

This chain links TRBV4-3 with TRBJ1-5. CDR1 and CDR2 from the germline V gene are LGHNA and YSLEER. CDR3 length: 14 amino acids. CDR3 in amino acids: CASSQGLFNQPQHF.

The chain has TRBV7-2 and TRBJ1-2. The CDR3 loop spans 12 amino acids. Germline V gene sequence: CDR1 SGHTA, CDR2 FQGNSA. The CDR3 reads CASSLEGGGYTF.

This sequence joins TRBV7-8 and TRBJ2-1; TCRdb designates TRBD1, a call that cannot be tested without DNA. Germline values: CDR1 SGHVS, CDR2 FQNEAQ. The CDR3 runs 16 residues. The CDR3 here is CASSLGGQGLYNEQFF.

The chain uses TRBV7-3 and TRBJ1-1; TCRdb's D gene call, TRBD1, goes unchecked for lack of DNA. Per germline, CDR1 SGHTA and CDR2 FQGTGA. This CDR3 spans 13 amino acids. CDR3 region: CASRLTGDTEAFF.

J is TRBJ2-1 and V is TRBV27. There are 16 residues in the CDR3. Per germline, CDR1 MNHEY and CDR2 SMNVEV (reference sequence). This CDR3 reads CASSLSVGSSYNEQFF.

The chain employs TRBV7-3 and TRBJ2-2. Germline loops: CDR1 SGHTA, CDR2 FQGTGA. CDR3 size: 11 residues. The CDR3 loop is CASSSNGELFF.

This chain connects TRBV29-1 to TRBJ2-7; checking the TCRdb D call of TRBD1 is not possible without DNA. From germline, CDR1 is SQVTM and CDR2 ANQGSEA. The CDR3 loop spans 11 amino acids. The CDR3 reads CSVQGGAEQYF.

The chain recombines TRBV5-5 with TRBJ2-7; as DNA is missing, the TRBD1 call by TCRdb cannot be tested. In germline, CDR1 is SGHKS, CDR2 YYEKEE (reference sequence). The CDR3 consists of 17 residues. CDR3 in amino acids: CASMELPGTVPSYEQYF.

CDR3 amino acids: CASSRCGLISYEQYF. The chain couples TRBV21-1 to TRBJ2-7. TRBV21-1 is assigned pseudogene status. The length of the CDR3 is 15 residues.

V is TRBV6-2 or TRBV6-3 and J is TRBJ1-1; TCRdb proposes TRBD1, but this gene call is untestable without DNA. This CDR3 has 14 residues. Germline CDR1 is MNHEY and CDR2 is SVGEGT. This CDR3 reads CASTFHTGTGEAFF.

This chain connects TRBV18 to TRBJ2-1; lacking DNA, the TRBD1 call made by TCRdb goes unchecked. Germline CDR1 is KGHSH and CDR2 is LQKENI. This CDR3 has 12 amino acids. CDR3: CASSPQGNEQFF.

The chain links TRBV7-3 to TRBJ2-7; the TCRdb D gene call, TRBD1, has no DNA to confirm it. Germline assignment: CDR1 SGHTA and CDR2 FQGTGA. This CDR3 spans 14 amino acids. The CDR3 protein is CASSPQGYSYEQYF.